This passage covers 12 T cell receptor beta chains from one sample sequenced in a study of CD8 T cells in ankylosing spondylitis. The study's findings and limits: Several highly homologous variants formed a TCR beta motif that appeared characteristic of ankylosing spondylitis blood.

Their antigens are not known. TCRdb recomputed calls from the 5' RACE reads with MiXCR, one row per CDR3 protein. The sample consists of 700,000 to 1,000,000 distinct CDR3 sequences, roughly 10% of them appearing once. Source material: blood, either unsorted or a sorted T cell fraction (not recorded which). All receptors derive from a male donor with ankylosing spondylitis.

The chain joins TRBV6-2 or TRBV6-3 to TRBJ2-5, with 8 bases matching TRBD1. This CDR3 has 17 amino acids. Per the germline V gene, CDR1 is MNHEY and CDR2 is SVGEGT. The ends lost 5 bases at V and 6 bases at J; junction bases unmatched: 17. The CDR3 loop reads CASSTDRGDVAGQTQYF. Written as DNA, the CDR3 is TGTGCCAGCAGTACCGACAGGGGCGATGTGGCGGGGCAGACCCAGTACTTC.

V and J are TRBV7-3 and TRBJ1-1; D is possibly TRBD1 (5 bases). The CDR3 is 15 residues long. Germline loops: CDR1 SGHTA, CDR2 FQGTGA. V gave up 5 bases and J gave up 3 bases, with 16 bases separating them. As DNA, the CDR3 is TGTGCCAGCAGCCCACCCTCTAAGGGGCACACTGAAGCTTTCTTT. Protein product: CASSPPSKGHTEAFF.

The chain carries TRBV11-2 and TRBJ2-3, with unresolved D. This CDR3 region has 16 residues. Trimming took off 3 bases at V and 2 bases at J, with 15 bases between the two ends. The germline gives CDR1 SGHAT, CDR2 FQNNGV. CDR3 coding DNA: TGTGCCAGCAGCTTGGCGTTGGACGGACCCACAGATACGCAGTATTTT. Protein: CASSLALDGPTDTQYF.

This clonotype was counted ten times or more. The J gene is TRBJ1-5, the V gene TRBV7-2; 8 bases agree with TRBD1. The germline CDR1 and CDR2 sequences are SGHTA and FQGNSA. The CDR3 loop spans 15 amino acids. The CDR3 sequence: CASGQGATNNQPQHF. Written as DNA, the CDR3 is TGTGCGAGCGGCCAGGGGGCGACCAACAATCAGCCCCAGCATTTT.

This clonotype was seen a few times. This chain links TRBV6-5 with TRBJ1-5; D gene unclear. The CDR3 is made up of 13 amino acids. Germline CDR1 is MNHEY and CDR2 is SVGAGI. V was pared by 4 bases and J by 5 bases, with 9 bases between. CDR3 amino acids: CASSSLRDQPQHF. CDR3 sequence (DNA): TGTGCCAGCAGTTCTCTCAGAGATCAGCCCCAGCATTTT.

This clonotype appeared a few times. V usage is TRBV18 and J usage is TRBJ2-3; 14 bases are shared with TRBD2. Trimming took 3 bases from V and 6 from J; bases not matched to a gene: 8. Germline CDR1 is KGHSH and CDR2 is LQKENI. CDR3 length: 17 amino acids. The CDR3 loop is CASSPPGLAGGQDTQYF. In DNA form, the CDR3 reads TGTGCCAGCTCACCTCCTGGACTAGCGGGAGGACAGGATACGCAGTATTTT.

This clonotype was seen more than once but under ten times. The chain has TRBV28 and TRBJ1-4, with TRBD1 matching over 8 bases. This CDR3 has 14 residues. V gave up 7 bases and J gave up 4 bases; unmatched junction bases: 5. CDR1 MDHEN and CDR2 SYDVKM come from the germline V gene. The CDR3 sequence is CASTFGQGNEKLFF. The CDR3 DNA is TGTGCCAGCACCTTTGGACAGGGTAATGAAAAACTGTTTTTT.

This clonotype has more than one count but fewer than ten. The V call is TRBV20-1, the J call TRBJ2-3, with D possibly being TRBD1 (6 bases). Trimming pared 6 bases from V and 2 bases from J, leaving 12 bases between. CDR1 and CDR2 (germline): DFQATT, SNEGSKA (reference sequence). The CDR3 covers 13 residues. The CDR3 loop is CSARGPDTDTQYF. Written as DNA, the CDR3 is TGCAGTGCCAGGGGCCCGGACACAGATACGCAGTATTTT.

This clonotype appeared many times. The chain employs TRBV12-3 or TRBV12-4 and TRBJ2-7, with 13 bases lining up with TRBD2. The CDR3 consists of 15 residues. Trimming at V came to 5 bases and at J to 6 bases, leaving 7 bases not matched to a gene. The DNA for the CDR3 is TGTGCCAGCAGTCTCCCGGGACTAGCGGGAATCGAGCAGTACTTC. Translation gives CASSLPGLAGIEQYF.

This clonotype occurred a few times. The V gene is TRBV4-2, the J gene TRBJ2-7; D not resolved. The V gene's germline CDR1 is LGHNA and CDR2 YNFKEQ. This CDR3 has 15 residues. Trimming pared 3 bases from V and 3 bases from J, leaving 15 bases between. The CDR3 region is CASSHRSAGDYEQYF. The DNA of the CDR3 is TGTGCCAGCAGCCACCGCTCGGCTGGGGACTACGAGCAGTACTTC.

Many counts were recorded for this clonotype. This rearrangement joins TRBV9 to TRBJ1-2; D ambiguous. The V end was cut by 0 bases, the J end by 8 bases, with 11 bases between. This CDR3 has 13 amino acids. The germline V gene has CDR1 SGDLS and CDR2 YYNGEE. CDR3 bases: TGTGCCAGCAGCGTAGCAGGATTCTTAGGCTACACCTTC. This gives the protein CASSVAGFLGYTF. The variable domain in full, with the rest retrieved from reference TRBV9 and TRBJ1-2, is DSGVTQTPKHLITATGQRVTLRCSPRSGDLSVYWYQQSLDQGLQFLIQYYNGEERAKGNILERFSAQQFPDLHSELNLSSLELGDSALYFCASSVAGFLGYTFGSGTRLTVV.

The sample holds a few counts of this clonotype. The junction departs from the called germline gene at one end, perhaps through a read error. The chain couples TRBV4-1 to TRBJ1-6, with TRBD1 matching 9 bases. The CDR3 is made up of 14 amino acids. Germline V lookup: CDR1 MGHRA, CDR2 YSYEKL. The CDR3 DNA reads TGCGCCAGCACCCAACAGGGGGCGAATTCACCCCTCCACTTT. This codes for CASTQQGANSPLHF.